Listed here are 23 T cell receptor beta chains from one sample, sequenced in a study of blood T cell repertoires in COVID-19. The table came from immunoSEQ multiplex PCR; TCRdb's copy has only in-frame clones and leaves some out. The sample gives about 120,000 clones, over 75% of which show up once; 3.9% is in the top ten. Sequencing was performed on peripheral blood. The receptor source for this set is a man in his sixties with acute or convalescent COVID-19.

This chain connects TRBV19 to TRBJ1-1; TRBD1 might be the D (6 bases). The V end lost 6 bases, the J end lost 0 bases, and 14 bases lay between the germline ends. Germline loops: CDR1 LNHDA, CDR2 SQIVND (reference sequence). CDR3 length equals 15 residues. Here the CDR3 reads CASRSNRAVNTEAFF. The CDR3 bases are TGTGCCAGTAGATCAAACAGGGCGGTGAACACTGAAGCTTTCTTT.

The chain has TRBV15 and TRBJ2-7, with a weak D call TRBD1 (5 bases). V was cut by 2 bases and J by 3 bases, with 11 bases left in between. From germline, CDR1 is LNHNV and CDR2 YYDKDF (reference sequence). The CDR3 length is 14 residues. CDR3 protein: CATSRPDRLYEQYF. Written as DNA, the CDR3 is TGTGCCACCAGCAGACCCGACAGACTCTACGAGCAGTACTTC.

The genes are TRBV5-4 and TRBJ1-6, with 10 bases aligning to TRBD1. Germline CDR1 is SGHNT and CDR2 is YYREEE (reference sequence). With 5 bases clipped from V and 3 bases from J, the junction kept 14 bases outside the gene matches. The CDR3 loop spans 19 amino acids. The CDR3 DNA reads TGTGCCAGCAGAACGACAGGGGGCCTACATCCCATCTATAATTCACCCCTCCACTTT. Encoded protein: CASRTTGGLHPIYNSPLHF.

The chain carries TRBV19 and TRBJ1-5, with D possibly matching TRBD1 (6 bases). Germline CDR1 and CDR2: LNHDA and SQIVND (reference sequence). V lost 7 bases to trimming and J lost 5 bases, with 15 bases between them. This CDR3 is 14 amino acids long. In nucleotides, the CDR3 is TGTGCCAGTACCACCGGACAGAGCTATCAGCCCCAGCATTTT. This translates into CASTTGQSYQPQHF.

The chain couples TRBV7-9 to TRBJ2-7, with D perhaps TRBD1 (6 bases). The CDR3 length is 12 residues. Deletions cut 3 bases from V and 4 bases from J, with 7 bases between. Germline V gives CDR1 SEHNR, CDR2 FQNEAQ (reference sequence). The CDR3 coding sequence is TGTGCCAGCAGCTTCAGGGGATACGAGCAGTACTTC. This codes for CASSFRGYEQYF.

The chain is built from TRBV24-1 and TRBJ2-2, with 10 bases lining up with TRBD2. This CDR3 is 18 amino acids long. J gave up 2 bases and V 5 bases, and 10 bases lay outside the gene matches. CDR1 is KGHDR and CDR2 is SFDVKD in the germline V gene. Here the CDR3 DNA reads TGTGCCACCAGTGTCTTGCCCCTAGCGGGGGTCAACACCGGGGAGCTGTTTTTT. It yields the protein CATSVLPLAGVNTGELFF.

The chain has TRBV20-1 and TRBJ1-4; TRBD1 might be the D (6 bases). Germline CDR1 DFQATT, CDR2 SNEGSKA (reference sequence). V was shortened by 3 bases and J by 8 bases, with 10 bases between the two germline ends. This CDR3 is built from 12 residues. The CDR3 is CSASYRAEKLFF. The CDR3 nucleotides read TGCAGTGCTAGTTACAGGGCGGAAAAACTGTTTTTT.

The rearrangement links TRBV2 to TRBJ1-1; D remains ambiguous. Per germline, CDR1 SNHLY and CDR2 FYNNEI. CDR3 length equals 14 residues. V was clipped by 7 bases and J by 2 bases, with 14 bases between them. This CDR3 reads CASKAGRSNTEAFF. The CDR3 nucleotides are TGTGCCAGCAAGGCGGGCAGATCCAACACTGAAGCTTTCTTT.

The rearrangement uses TRBV3-1 (or the pseudogene TRBV3-2) and TRBJ2-3; 14 bases line up with TRBD2. Germline values: CDR1 LGHDT, CDR2 YNNKEL (reference sequence). After removal of 4 bases from V and 0 bases from J, the junction contained 6 bases not matched to a gene. This CDR3 spans 18 amino acids. CDR3 in amino acids: CASSPGLAGDTSTDTQYF. The CDR3, as DNA: TGTGCCAGCAGCCCGGGACTAGCGGGGGATACTAGCACAGATACGCAGTATTTT.

The rearrangement joins TRBV28 to TRBJ2-5, with D maybe TRBD2 (5 bases). The germline CDR1 and CDR2 sequences are MDHEN and SYDVKM. The CDR3 covers 15 residues. With 2 bases removed from V and 3 bases from J, the gap between germline ends came to 13 bases. The CDR3 sequence is CASSLRAGREETQYF. In nucleotides, the CDR3 is TGTGCCAGCAGTTTAAGGGCGGGCCGGGAAGAGACCCAGTACTTC.

The genes are TRBV19 and TRBJ1-5; the D gene is possibly TRBD1 (5 bases). CDR1 is LNHDA, CDR2 SQIVND, per germline (reference sequence). CDR3 size: 16 residues. V dropped 7 bases and J dropped 0 bases, with 16 bases sitting between them. The CDR3 DNA reads as TGTGCCAGTAATTCTGGGGGGTGGAATAGCAATCAGCCCCAGCATTTT. Translated: CASNSGGWNSNQPQHF.

On this clone: At one of its ends the junction is not consistent with the germline gene, which may arise from a read error. The chain carries TRBV7-6 and TRBJ2-2; D is uncertain. CDR1 and CDR2 (germline): SGHVS, FNYEAQ. This CDR3 is 15 amino acids long. The CDR3 region is CASSLDGRNTGELFF. CDR3 nucleotides: TGTGCCAGCAGTTTAGACGGTCGTAACACCGGGGAGCTGTTTTTT.

The chain recombines TRBV11-2 with TRBJ2-7; TRBD1 matches 8 bases. The CDR3 contains 12 residues. Germline lookup yields CDR1 SGHAT and CDR2 FQNNGV. V trimming: 6 bases; J trimming: 6 bases; junction bases outside the gene matches: 4. The CDR3 protein is CASSRDRSEQYF. The CDR3 DNA sequence: TGTGCCAGCAGTCGGGACAGGTCCGAGCAGTACTTC.

This chain links TRBV28 with TRBJ1-1; 7 bases agree with TRBD1. Germline CDR1 is MDHEN and CDR2 is SYDVKM. This CDR3 comprises 13 residues. The J segment lost 5 bases and the V segment lost 6 bases, leaving 6 bases of the junction unmatched. This CDR3 reads CASRVRGNTEAFF. CDR3 DNA: TGTGCCAGCAGAGTCAGGGGGAATACTGAAGCTTTCTTT. The entire variable domain, with the rest obtained from reference TRBV28 and TRBJ1-1, is as follows: DVKVTQSSRYLVKRTGEKVFLECVQDMDHENMFWYRQDPGLGLRLIYFSYDVKMKEKGDIPEGYSVSREKKERFSLILESASTNQTSMYLCASRVRGNTEAFFGQGTRLTVV.

The J gene is TRBJ2-7, the V gene TRBV6-6; 12 nucleotides align to TRBD2. The V and J ends lost 6 bases and 5 bases, in that order; junction bases with no gene match: 8. There are 15 residues in the CDR3. Germline lookup yields CDR1 MNHNY and CDR2 SVGAGI (reference sequence). CDR3 nucleotides: TGTGCCAGCAGGCAACTAGCGGGAGGAAGCGACGAGCAGTACTTC. It encodes CASRQLAGGSDEQYF.

The chain is built from TRBV6-2 or TRBV6-3 and TRBJ1-1, with 8 bases matching TRBD1. This CDR3 spans 14 amino acids. V gave up 4 bases and J gave up 2 bases; unmatched junction bases: 3. The germline gives CDR1 MNHEY, CDR2 SVGEGT. The CDR3 loop is CASSSTGANTEAFF. CDR3 nucleotide sequence: TGTGCCAGCAGTTCGACAGGGGCCAACACTGAAGCTTTCTTT.

The V and J genes are TRBV2 and TRBJ2-1; 13 positions match TRBD2. The V gene end was trimmed by 4 bases and the J gene end by 9 bases; junction bases not matched to a gene: 6. The CDR3 totals 15 residues. Germline-derived CDR1 and CDR2 are SNHLY and FYNNEI. In DNA form, the CDR3 reads TGTGCCAGCAGTGCCGGACTAGCGGGAGCGGCTGAGCAGTTCTTC. This codes for CASSAGLAGAAEQFF.

V and J are TRBV2 and TRBJ1-5, with 7 bases identical to TRBD1. CDR1 is SNHLY, CDR2 FYNNEI, per germline. The V and J ends lost 0 bases and 5 bases, in that order; junction bases with no gene match: 7. The CDR3 length is 16 residues. The CDR3: CASSEAFGTAYQPQHF. The DNA for the CDR3 is TGTGCCAGCAGTGAAGCTTTTGGGACAGCCTATCAGCCCCAGCATTTT. The full variable domain, in which reference TRBV2 and TRBJ1-5 provide the parts outside the CDR3, is EPEVTQTPSHQVTQMGQEVILRCVPISNHLYFYWYRQILGQKVEFLVSFYNNEISEKSEIFDDQFSVERPDGSNFTLKIRSTKLEDSAMYFCASSEAFGTAYQPQHFGDGTRLSIL.

The V and J genes are TRBV6-5 and TRBJ2-1, with 11 bases identical to TRBD2. CDR1 and CDR2 from the germline V gene are MNHEY and SVGAGI. Unmatched junction bases numbered 5, after V lost 4 bases and J lost 6 bases. This CDR3 has 15 residues. The chain's CDR3 is CASSLAGGVVNEQFF. The DNA for the CDR3 is TGTGCCAGCAGTTTAGCGGGAGGGGTGGTCAATGAGCAGTTCTTC.

The chain carries TRBV12-3 or TRBV12-4 and TRBJ2-7, with D unresolved. The ends were cut back, 3 bases at V and 6 bases at J, with 6 bases in the middle. The CDR3 sequence is 11 residues long. In DNA form, the CDR3 reads TGTGCCAGCAGTTTCGGTGGCGAGCAGTACTTC. Translation: CASSFGGEQYF.

The chain carries TRBV5-5 and TRBJ1-2; perhaps TRBD1 as D (5 bases). V lost 5 bases to trimming and J lost 4 bases, with 15 bases between them. CDR3 length equals 14 residues. Germline V lookup: CDR1 SGHKS, CDR2 YYEKEE (reference sequence). CDR3: CASRLAGGGYGYTF. CDR3 DNA sequence: TGTGCCAGCAGACTGGCGGGGGGAGGCTATGGCTACACCTTC.

The chain has TRBV19 and TRBJ2-2; D is perhaps TRBD1 (5 bases). This CDR3 is 14 amino acids long. Germline V gives CDR1 LNHDA, CDR2 SQIVND (reference sequence). The V gene lost 5 bases and the J gene lost 2 bases, with 9 bases spanning the gap. The CDR3 bases are TGTGCCAGTAGTCAGGGAACTAACACCGGGGAGCTGTTTTTT. Translation: CASSQGTNTGELFF.

The chain uses TRBV19 and TRBJ1-1; 7 nucleotides line up with TRBD1. The CDR3 spans 15 residues. The germline V gene has CDR1 LNHDA and CDR2 SQIVND (reference sequence). V was pared by 0 bases and J by 5 bases, with 6 bases of the junction left unmatched. CDR3 DNA: TGTGCCAGTAGTATAGAAGTTGGCAGGGGGACTGAAGCTTTCTTT. Translation: CASSIEVGRGTEAFF.